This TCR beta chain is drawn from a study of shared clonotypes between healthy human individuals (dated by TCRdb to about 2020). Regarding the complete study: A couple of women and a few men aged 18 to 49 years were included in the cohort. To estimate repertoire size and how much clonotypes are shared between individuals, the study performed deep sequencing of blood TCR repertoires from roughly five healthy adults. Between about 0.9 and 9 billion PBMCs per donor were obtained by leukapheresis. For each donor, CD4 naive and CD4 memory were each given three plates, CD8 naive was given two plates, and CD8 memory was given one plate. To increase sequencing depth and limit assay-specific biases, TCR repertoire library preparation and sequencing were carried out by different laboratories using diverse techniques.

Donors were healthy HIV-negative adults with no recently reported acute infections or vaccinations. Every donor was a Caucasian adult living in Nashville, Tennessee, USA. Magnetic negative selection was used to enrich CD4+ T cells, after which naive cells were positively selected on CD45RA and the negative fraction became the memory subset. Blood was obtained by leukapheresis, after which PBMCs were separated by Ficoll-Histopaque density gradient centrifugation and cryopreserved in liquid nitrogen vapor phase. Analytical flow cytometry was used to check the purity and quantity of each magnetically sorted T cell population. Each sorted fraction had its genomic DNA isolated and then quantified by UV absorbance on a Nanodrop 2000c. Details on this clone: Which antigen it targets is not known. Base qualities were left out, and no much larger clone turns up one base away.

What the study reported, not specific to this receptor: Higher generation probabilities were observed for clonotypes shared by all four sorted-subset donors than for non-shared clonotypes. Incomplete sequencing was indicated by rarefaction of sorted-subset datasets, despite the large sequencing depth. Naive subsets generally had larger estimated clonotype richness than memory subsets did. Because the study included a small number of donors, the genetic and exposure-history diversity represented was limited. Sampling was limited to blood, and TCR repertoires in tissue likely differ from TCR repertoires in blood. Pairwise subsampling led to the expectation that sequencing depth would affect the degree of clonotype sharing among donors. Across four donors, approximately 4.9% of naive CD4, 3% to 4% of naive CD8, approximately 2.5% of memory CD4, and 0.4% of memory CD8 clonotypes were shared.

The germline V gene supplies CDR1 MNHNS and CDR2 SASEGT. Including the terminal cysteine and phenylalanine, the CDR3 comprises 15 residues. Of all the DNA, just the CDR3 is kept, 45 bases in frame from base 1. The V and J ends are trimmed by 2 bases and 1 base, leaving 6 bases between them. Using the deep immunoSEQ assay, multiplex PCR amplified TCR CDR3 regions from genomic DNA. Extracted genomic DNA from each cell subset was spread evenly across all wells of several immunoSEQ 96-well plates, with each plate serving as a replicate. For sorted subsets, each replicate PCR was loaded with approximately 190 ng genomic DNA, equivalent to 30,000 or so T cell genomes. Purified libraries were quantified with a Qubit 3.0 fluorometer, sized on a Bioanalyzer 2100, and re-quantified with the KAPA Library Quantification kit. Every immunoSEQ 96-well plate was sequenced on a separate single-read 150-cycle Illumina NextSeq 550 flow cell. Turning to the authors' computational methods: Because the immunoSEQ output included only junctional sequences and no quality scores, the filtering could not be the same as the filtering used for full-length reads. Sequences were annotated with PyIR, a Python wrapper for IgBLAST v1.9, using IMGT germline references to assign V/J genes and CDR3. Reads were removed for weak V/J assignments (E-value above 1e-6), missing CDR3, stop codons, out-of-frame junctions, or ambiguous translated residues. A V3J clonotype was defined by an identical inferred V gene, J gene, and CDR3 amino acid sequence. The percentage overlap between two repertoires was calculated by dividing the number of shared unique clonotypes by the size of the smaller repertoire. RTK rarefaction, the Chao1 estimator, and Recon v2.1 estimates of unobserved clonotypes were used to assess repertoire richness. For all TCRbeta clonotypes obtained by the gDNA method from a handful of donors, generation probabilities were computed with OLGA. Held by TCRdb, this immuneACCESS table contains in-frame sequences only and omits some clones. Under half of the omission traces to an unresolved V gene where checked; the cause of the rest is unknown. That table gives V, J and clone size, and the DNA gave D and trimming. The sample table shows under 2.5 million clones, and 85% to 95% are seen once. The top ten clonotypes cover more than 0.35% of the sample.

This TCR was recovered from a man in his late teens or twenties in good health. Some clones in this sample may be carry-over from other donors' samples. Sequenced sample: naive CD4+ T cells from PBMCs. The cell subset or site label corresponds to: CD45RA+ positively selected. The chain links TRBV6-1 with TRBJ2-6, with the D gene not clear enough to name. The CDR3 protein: CASSETGSGANVLTF. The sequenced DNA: TGTGCCAGCAGTGAAACCGGTTCTGGGGCCAACGTCCTGACTTTC.